This T cell receptor (beta chain) derives from a study of blood T cell repertoires in COVID-19. Study background: Italy, Spain and the United States were the sources of the convalescent and acute COVID-19 samples. Sources were T cells, B-cell-depleted T cells, or PBMCs; the material itself was cDNA or gDNA.

V was pared by 1 base and J by 6 bases, with 12 bases between. The CDR3 extends over 14 amino acids. Germline values: CDR1 MNHEY, CDR2 SMNVEV (reference sequence). In the original processing: Researchers report that nucleated cell counts were estimated from reference gene primer amplification. Libraries were prepared by immunoSEQ multiplex PCR; TCRdb keeps only in-frame clonotypes and omits some of them. That table furnishes V, J and clone size, whereas the DNA furnished D and trimming. The table has roughly 260,000 clones, 86% seen once; the top ten hold around 9.5%. Input material: peripheral blood. The rearrangement uses TRBV27 and TRBJ1-2, with D perhaps TRBD1 (5 bases). This TCR was recovered from a man aged 40-50 years who had recovered from COVID-19. CDR3 in amino acids: CASSLLAGSHGYTF. The CDR3 nucleotides are TGTGCCAGCAGTTTATTAGCAGGGTCCCATGGCTACACCTTC.